These 4 T cell receptor beta chains were all obtained from the same sample, sequenced in a study of blood T cell repertoires in COVID-19. Some clones are missing from TCRdb's copy, which holds only in-frame ones; the method was immunoSEQ multiplex PCR. This table has 200,000 to 300,000 clones, 87% appearing once. The sequenced sample consisted of peripheral blood. These receptor sequences come from a man in his sixties who had recovered from COVID-19.

This clone was recorded only once. The rearrangement joins TRBV27 to TRBJ1-2, with TRBD1 matching over 9 bases. The CDR3 covers 15 residues. Germline V gene lookup returns CDR1 MNHEY and CDR2 SMNVEV (reference sequence). V shed 2 bases, J shed 5 bases, and the junction held 6 bases outside the gene matches. CDR3 residues: CASSLGQGWTYGYTF. In nucleotides, the CDR3 is TGTGCCAGCAGTTTAGGACAGGGGTGGACGTATGGCTACACCTTC.

The CDR3: CASSLVSTGTLAKNIQYF. The CDR3 DNA reads TGTGCCAGCAGTTTAGTATCGACAGGAACTTTAGCCAAAAACATTCAGTACTTC. V usage is TRBV28 and J usage is TRBJ2-4, with a weak D call TRBD1 (6 bases). The CDR3 runs 18 residues. V lost 2 bases to trimming and J lost 0 bases, with 17 bases between them. In germline, CDR1 is MDHEN, CDR2 SYDVKM.

This chain links TRBV5-5 with TRBJ1-4; D is ambiguous. From germline, CDR1 is SGHKS and CDR2 YYEKEE (reference sequence). The CDR3 extends over 14 amino acids. The ends were cut back, 2 bases at V and 3 bases at J, with 8 bases in the middle. The CDR3 spells CASSFGRANEKLFF. CDR3 DNA sequence: TGTGCCAGCAGCTTCGGCCGGGCTAATGAAAAACTGTTTTTT. Looking up the rest from reference TRBV5-5 and TRBJ1-4 gives the full variable domain: DAGVTQSPTHLIKTRGQQVTLRCSPISGHKSVSWYQQVLGQGPQFIFQYYEKEERGRGNFPDRFSARQFPNYSSELNVNALLLGDSALYLCASSFGRANEKLFFGSGTQLSVL.

The chain joins TRBV9 to TRBJ2-7, with a weak D call TRBD2 (6 bases). The V gene lost 4 bases and the J gene lost 5 bases, with 10 bases spanning the gap. The CDR3 has 12 residues. CDR1 and CDR2 (germline): SGDLS, YYNGEE. CDR3 DNA: TGTGCCAGCAGCACCGGGACTGACGAGCAGTACTTC. Translating gives CASSTGTDEQYF.